Below are 30 T cell receptor beta chains sequenced from a single sample in a study of blood T cells in healthy people across ages. Through a sample-barcoded 5' primer and a J-beta primer mix, a second PCR was run for roughly 6 to 11 cycles. Each CDR3 protein is one row after TCRdb ran MiXCR on the 5' RACE reads. This table has 850,000 to 1,100,000 distinct CDR3 sequences, 35% to 45% appearing once. Sequencing was done on a sample of blood. The source is a man between 18 and 29 years old in good health.

V gene TRBV20-1 combines with J gene TRBJ1-2, with D tentatively TRBD1 (6 bases). Germline CDR1 reads DFQATT; CDR2 reads SNEGSKA (reference sequence). The CDR3 has 14 amino acids. The germline V and J ends were trimmed by 6 bases and 6 bases, with 20 bases remaining between them. CDR3: CSAPATGSRDGYTF. Here the CDR3 DNA reads TGCAGTGCCCCGGCTACAGGGTCGAGAGATGGCTACACCTTC.

About this clonotype: One end of the junction does not line up with germline, which may come from a read error. The J gene is TRBJ1-1, the V gene TRBV12-3 or TRBV12-4; tentative D call: TRBD1 (5 bases). This CDR3 contains 13 residues. CDR3 DNA sequence: TGTGCCAGCAGCCTCAAAGGGGCCACTGGAGCTTTCTTT. Its protein product is CASSLKGATGAFF.

The genes are TRBV12-3 or TRBV12-4 and TRBJ1-2; D is unclear. V lost 8 bases and J 2 bases, leaving 9 bases between the germline ends. There are 12 residues in the CDR3. The CDR3 region has the DNA TGTGCCAGCCGAAGACCGAACTATGGCTACACCTTC. It codes for CASRRPNYGYTF.

The rearrangement joins TRBV6-6 to TRBJ2-2, with D uncertain. The CDR3 totals 11 residues. The V end lost 0 bases, the J end lost 13 bases, and 6 bases lay between the germline ends. Germline V lookup: CDR1 MNHNY, CDR2 SVGAGI (reference sequence). As DNA, the CDR3 is TGTGCCAGCAGTTACTCAAAAGGGCTGTTTTTT. It codes for CASSYSKGLFF.

The rearrangement uses TRBV7-2 and TRBJ2-5; D is uncertain. Germline assignment: CDR1 SGHTA and CDR2 FQGNSA. The CDR3 runs to 14 residues. The germline V and J ends were trimmed by 1 base and 5 bases, with 11 bases remaining between them. CDR3 coding DNA: TGTGCCAGCAGCTTAGGAGCAGTTTTGGAGACCCAGTACTTC. Protein: CASSLGAVLETQYF.

In this sample, this clonotype turned up a few times. The chain couples TRBV9 to TRBJ1-1, with a possible D match to TRBD1 (5 bases). V gave up 0 bases and J gave up 4 bases, with 10 bases separating them. There are 14 residues in the CDR3. Germline V lookup: CDR1 SGDLS, CDR2 YYNGEE. CDR3 sequence: CASSVGQGLTEAFF. CDR3 nucleotide sequence: TGTGCCAGCAGCGTAGGGCAGGGACTCACTGAAGCTTTCTTT.

This chain uses TRBV6-1 with TRBJ1-2, with TRBD1 identical over 10 bases. V was clipped by 6 bases and J by 1 base; unmatched bases: 5. This CDR3 is built from 15 residues. Germline CDR1 MNHNS, CDR2 SASEGT. CDR3 nucleotides: TGTGCCAGCAGACCACGGGACAGGGGTAACTATGGCTACACCTTC. Amino acids: CASRPRDRGNYGYTF.

The J gene is TRBJ1-1, the V gene TRBV6-5; no reliable D call. Germline values: CDR1 MNHEY, CDR2 SVGAGI. V was clipped by 4 bases and J by 4 bases, with 10 bases between them. The CDR3 has 13 amino acids. The CDR3 loop is CASSFSRGTEAFF. In DNA form, the CDR3 reads TGTGCCAGCAGTTTCTCGCGAGGCACTGAAGCTTTCTTT.

This chain links TRBV5-1 with TRBJ1-2; D uncertain. The germline V and J ends were trimmed by 0 bases and 10 bases, with 10 bases remaining between them. The germline V gene encodes CDR1 SGHRS and CDR2 YFSETQ. The CDR3 totals 12 residues. The CDR3 DNA sequence: TGCGCCAGCAGCTTGGACCGGGGTTACTACACCTTC. It encodes CASSLDRGYYTF.

This clonotype has only a few counts. The chain combines TRBV9 with TRBJ1-2; TRBD1 agrees at 8 bases. The CDR3 is 14 residues long. V shed 2 bases and J 5 bases; nucleotides not matched to a gene: 5. Germline loops: CDR1 SGDLS, CDR2 YYNGEE. In nucleotides, the CDR3 is TGTGCCAGCAGCGTCGACAGGGGAGCTTATGGCTACACCTTC. Protein product: CASSVDRGAYGYTF. Full variable domain (missing parts from reference TRBV9 and TRBJ1-2): DSGVTQTPKHLITATGQRVTLRCSPRSGDLSVYWYQQSLDQGLQFLIQYYNGEERAKGNILERFSAQQFPDLHSELNLSSLELGDSALYFCASSVDRGAYGYTFGSGTRLTVV.

In this sample, this clonotype turned up a few times. The rearrangement joins TRBV5-1 to TRBJ1-2; D unresolved. The V gene lost 4 bases and the J gene lost 6 bases, with 22 bases spanning the gap. From germline, CDR1 is SGHRS and CDR2 YFSETQ. This CDR3 spans 16 amino acids. The CDR3 sequence is CASSPAGEGGLHGYTF. The CDR3 nucleotides read TGCGCCAGCAGCCCTGCTGGGGAGGGAGGCTTACATGGCTACACCTTC. Based on the CDR3 plus reference TRBV5-1 and TRBJ1-2, the full variable domain is KAGVTQTPRYLIKTRGQQVTLSCSPISGHRSVSWYQQTPGQGLQFLFEYFSETQRNKGNFPGRFSGRQFSNSRSEMNVSTLELGDSALYLCASSPAGEGGLHGYTFGSGTRLTVV.

This clonotype was counted at least ten times. The chain links TRBV4-1 to TRBJ2-1; the match to TRBD1 covers 8 bases. Germline values: CDR1 MGHRA, CDR2 YSYEKL. V was pared by 3 bases and J by 6 bases, with 4 bases of the junction left unmatched. The CDR3 runs 14 residues. The CDR3 here is CASSQVGTGNEQFF. In nucleotides, the CDR3 is TGCGCCAGCAGCCAGGTGGGGACAGGCAATGAGCAGTTCTTC.

The gene calls are TRBV28 and TRBJ2-2; D may be TRBD1 or TRBD2 (5 bases each). Per the germline V gene, CDR1 is MDHEN and CDR2 is SYDVKM. This CDR3 comprises 15 residues. The ends were cut back, 4 bases at V and 5 bases at J, with 14 bases in the middle. CDR3 loop: CASSSSGSGTGELFF. The CDR3 coding sequence is TGTGCCAGCAGTTCCTCAGGGTCGGGGACCGGGGAGCTGTTTTTT. The full variable domain, completed using reference TRBV28 and TRBJ2-2, is DVKVTQSSRYLVKRTGEKVFLECVQDMDHENMFWYRQDPGLGLRLIYFSYDVKMKEKGDIPEGYSVSREKKERFSLILESASTNQTSMYLCASSSSGSGTGELFFGEGSRLTVL.

This clonotype was seen a handful of times. The chain employs TRBV10-3 and TRBJ1-2; D remains ambiguous. Germline-derived CDR1 and CDR2 are ENHRY and SYGVKD. This CDR3 is built from 12 residues. V was cut by 2 bases and J by 4 bases, with 5 bases left in between. CDR3 coding DNA: TGTGCCATCAGTGAGATGAGCTATGGCTACACCTTC. Its translation: CAISEMSYGYTF.

This clonotype was recorded a few times. V is TRBV7-6 and J is TRBJ2-1; the match to TRBD2 covers 9 bases. The DNA end favors TRBJ2-7, so the J call may be wrong. Germline V gives CDR1 SGHVS, CDR2 FNYEAQ. This CDR3 comprises 17 residues. CDR3 amino acids: CASSLVIGGGASNEQYF. In nucleotides, the CDR3 is TGTGCCAGCAGCTTAGTTATAGGCGGGGGGGCCAGCAATGAGCAGTACTTC.

This clonotype was observed a handful of times. The V gene is TRBV10-2, the J gene TRBJ1-4; D call uncertain. Trimming cost V 6 bases and J 3 bases, with 11 bases left between them. This CDR3 comprises 14 residues. Per the germline V gene, CDR1 is WSHSY and CDR2 is SAAADI. In nucleotides, the CDR3 is TGCGCCAGCAGCGAGCGGAGGGCTAATGAAAAACTGTTTTTT. It translates to CASSERRANEKLFF.

This clonotype was found many times. The CDR3 coding sequence is TGTGCCACCAGTGGTCCCCTAGCGGGGAACAATGAGCAGTTCTTC. Protein: CATSGPLAGNNEQFF. The chain employs TRBV24-1 and TRBJ2-1; 9 bases are a match to TRBD2. The J segment lost 5 bases and the V segment lost 5 bases, leaving 6 bases of the junction unmatched. Looked up from germline, CDR1 is KGHDR and CDR2 is SFDVKD. The CDR3 spans 15 residues.

The chain recombines TRBV21-1 with TRBJ1-1. TRBV21-1 is a recognized pseudogene. The CDR3 totals 16 residues. CDR3 nucleotide sequence: TGTGCCAGCAGCAAAAAACTCGGTCCGCCTAACACTGAAGCTTTCTTT. It encodes CASSKKLGPPNTEAFF.

The rearrangement joins TRBV12-5 to TRBJ2-7, with D maybe TRBD2 (5 bases). The last part of the DNA fits TRBJ2-5 better; the J call may be wrong. The CDR3 has 12 residues. Per germline, CDR1 LGHNT and CDR2 FRNRAP. The CDR3 DNA reads TGTGCTAGTGGTCCAAGGAGGGAGACCCAGTACTTC. This encodes CASGPRRETQYF.

J is TRBJ2-5 and V is TRBV18, with TRBD1 identical over 7 bases. Germline V lookup: CDR1 KGHSH, CDR2 LQKENI. With V trimmed by 5 bases and J by 2 bases, 5 bases remained unmatched. The CDR3 totals 14 residues. The CDR3 region has the DNA TGTGCCAGCTCAAAGACAGGGCCACAAGAGACCCAGTACTTC. Amino acids: CASSKTGPQETQYF. The complete variable domain, with remaining parts taken from reference TRBV18 and TRBJ2-5, reads NAGVMQNPRHLVRRRGQEARLRCSPMKGHSHVYWYRQLPEEGLKFMVYLQKENIIDESGMPKERFSAEFPKEGPSILRIQQVVRGDSAAYFCASSKTGPQETQYFGPGTRLLVL.

The chain employs TRBV25-1 and TRBJ1-4; weak D call: TRBD1 (6 bases). V was cut by 1 base and J by 6 bases, with 12 bases left in between. Germline CDR1 MGHDK, CDR2 SYGVNS. The CDR3 loop spans 15 amino acids. CDR3 in DNA: TGTGCCAGCAGTGAATGGATAGGGGGGGATGAAAAACTGTTTTTT. It is translated as CASSEWIGGDEKLFF.

The chain carries TRBV12-5 and TRBJ1-2; 9 bases map to TRBD1. Germline values: CDR1 LGHNT, CDR2 FRNRAP. CDR3 length: 16 amino acids. Losses at the gene ends were 1 base for V and 7 bases for J; bases not matched to a gene: 10. The CDR3 region is CASGLDATGGTGGYTF. CDR3 in DNA: TGTGCTAGTGGTTTGGACGCAACAGGGGGCACTGGTGGCTACACCTTC.

This clonotype was counted many times. The rearrangement joins TRBV7-9 to TRBJ2-7; D might be TRBD1 (7 bases). The V gene's germline CDR1 is SEHNR and CDR2 FQNEAQ (reference sequence). Trimming took off 4 bases at V and 3 bases at J, with 16 bases between the two ends. CDR3 size: 15 residues. CDR3 sequence (DNA): TGTGCCAGCAGCTCTCCAGGGGGGTCCTACTACGAGCAGTACTTC. Protein: CASSSPGGSYYEQYF.

This clonotype came up a few times. V is TRBV5-1 and J is TRBJ2-1, with TRBD1 as a possible D gene (5 bases). Germline V gene data show CDR1 as SGHRS and CDR2 as YFSETQ. Trimming removed 5 bases from V and 8 bases from J, with 23 bases in between. The CDR3 runs to 16 residues. The CDR3 reads CASRLQIIPLQDEQFF. CDR3 in DNA: TGCGCCAGCAGATTGCAGATCATCCCTTTACAGGATGAGCAGTTCTTC.

The rearrangement joins TRBV5-1 to TRBJ2-1; D possibly corresponds to TRBD1 (6 bases). V shed 4 bases and J shed 0 bases, with 14 bases lying between them. Germline values: CDR1 SGHRS, CDR2 YFSETQ. The CDR3 is made up of 16 amino acids. Here the CDR3 DNA reads TGCGCCAGCAGCGACAGACAGGCTAGCTCCTACAATGAGCAGTTCTTC. Amino acids: CASSDRQASSYNEQFF.

This clonotype was detected only a few times. This sequence joins TRBV25-1 and TRBJ2-7, with TRBD2 matching 8 bases. CDR1 is MGHDK, CDR2 SYGVNS, per germline. The CDR3 is made up of 14 amino acids. With V trimmed by 3 bases and J by 2 bases, 3 bases remained unmatched. This chain's CDR3 is CASSETSVTYEQYF. The CDR3 bases are TGTGCCAGCAGTGAGACTAGCGTGACCTACGAGCAGTACTTC.

This clonotype has more than one count but fewer than ten. V is TRBV20-1 and J is TRBJ1-4; no clear D. Germline lookup yields CDR1 DFQATT and CDR2 SNEGSKA (reference sequence). There are 13 residues in the CDR3. V gave up 6 bases and J gave up 8 bases, with 16 bases separating them. The CDR3 region has the DNA TGCAGTGCCTCGCGGCCAGAGGGAGAAAAACTGTTTTTT. Its translation: CSASRPEGEKLFF.

This clonotype appeared a few times. The CDR3 reads CSARWGGLDDGELFF. DNA for the CDR3: TGCAGTGCTAGATGGGGGGGCTTAGACGACGGGGAGCTGTTTTTT. The chain combines TRBV20-1 with TRBJ2-2, with D maybe TRBD2 (7 bases). CDR1 is DFQATT and CDR2 is SNEGSKA in the germline V gene (reference sequence). The CDR3 runs to 15 residues. V lost 2 bases to trimming and J lost 7 bases, with 17 bases between them.

This clonotype has a count of ten or more. V and J are TRBV10-3 and TRBJ1-2; 7 nucleotides match TRBD1. V trimming: 7 bases; J trimming: 6 bases; junction bases outside the gene matches: 5. CDR1 and CDR2 (germline): ENHRY, SYGVKD. CDR3 size: 12 residues. CDR3 protein: CAINQQGHGYTF. CDR3 DNA sequence: TGTGCCATCAACCAACAGGGGCATGGCTACACCTTC.

This clonotype turned up a few times. The rearrangement uses TRBV20-1 and TRBJ2-3, with D possibly being TRBD1 or TRBD2 (5 bases each). The germline V gene has CDR1 DFQATT and CDR2 SNEGSKA (reference sequence). This CDR3 region has 15 residues. V dropped 3 bases and J dropped 0 bases, with 13 bases sitting between them. CDR3 sequence: CSARGVVVSTDTQYF. The CDR3 bases are TGCAGTGCTAGGGGGGTAGTCGTCAGCACAGATACGCAGTATTTT.